The source of this T cell receptor beta chain is a study of cytomegalovirus exposure and HLA in healthy donors (dated by TCRdb to the late 2010s). For context, the study as a whole: An earlier analysis of roughly 630 of the donors reported 276 Gb of sequence data and roughly 100 million unique TCR beta sequences from 150 million to 200 million T cells. About 300 gigabases of sequencing data and 70 million to 100 million unique TCR sequences were included in an early release covering 500 to 750 HLA-typed donors. Among the roughly 430 genotyped donors, around 81% belonged to the genetic ancestry cluster associated with self-reported Caucasian donors. The study aimed to test whether signatures of past pathogen exposure could be identified by cataloging public T cell receptors. Using immunosequencing, the study profiled T cell repertoires from about 650 subjects and related those repertoires to cytomegalovirus serostatus. Along with the roughly 670-subject first cohort, a separate validation cohort of 120 different subjects was used. The study combined high-throughput TCR immunosequencing, statistical association of individual TCRs with disease status, and machine learning to predict cytomegalovirus infection status. A later analysis re-examined previously published TCR beta repertoires from 610 or so donors and added high-resolution HLA genotyping to investigate patterns of TCR occurrence. The later analysis used no new phenotypic data to find candidate immune exposures, relying instead on TCR beta sequences and their occurrence across donors. In an earlier analysis of about 590 of the donors, high-throughput TCR beta sequencing was used to judge whether each TCR beta V gene segment behaved as functional or pseudogenic. Donor age, sex, ethnicity and CMV serostatus were compiled together with the repertoire data. Genome-wide SNP genotypes for about 65% of the roughly 670 donors were used in a later genetic analysis, which treated that subset as a discovery cohort. All discovery cohort repertoires had been generated on a single sequencing platform. Class I and class II HLA loci were covered by the typing at four-digit resolution. The number of typed donors differed by locus: roughly 629-640 for A, B, C, DRB1 and DQB1; 522 for DQA1; 600 to 610 for DPA1; and around 450 for DPB1. Roughly 5 DR-DQ haplotypes were handled as single units for association and clustering, since linkage in the cohort was strong. On average, 235,054 unique TCR beta nucleotide sequences were sequenced per donor among a few hundred genotyped donors of the cohort, with roughly 20% of those sequences being non-productive.

In total, 600 or so healthy bone marrow donors made up the cohort. Cohort members were all nominally healthy when sampled, although unrecorded immune exposures were likely present. The donor was CMV seronegative and belonged to the group of 320 or so seronegative cohort members. A peripheral blood sample was collected from each donor, and TCR beta sequencing was performed on peripheral blood mononuclear cells. Genomic DNA extraction from the blood cell samples was performed with the Qiagen DNeasy Blood Extraction Kit. The germline ends are 4 bases apart after V is trimmed by 3 bases and J by 0 bases. The CDR3 has 13 amino acids, counting the end cysteine and phenylalanine. Of the read, only the CDR3 DNA is kept; its 39 bases are in frame from base 1. CDR1 and CDR2, looked up from the germline V gene, are SGDLS and YYNGEE. The library was generated by the immunoSEQ multiplex PCR assay. For the multiplex PCR, a mixture combining 60 forward primers for TCR Vbeta segments and 13 reverse primers for TCR Jbeta segments was used. A multiplex PCR assay on genomic DNA amplified the CDR3 region of rearranged TCR beta genes. Amplified TCR beta libraries were sequenced as 87-base-pair reads on the Illumina HiSeq System. The published analysis was carried out like this. In a later analysis, around 80 million unique TCR beta chains were counted across the 650 to 700 repertoires, and some 10 million of these chains were shared by at least two donors. A nearest-neighbor algorithm error-corrected the raw reads and collapsed the reads into unique sequences, merging closely related sequences to remove PCR and sequencing errors. To assign V, D and J gene segments, CDR3 sequences were aligned to IMGT reference sequences. For a sequence to be retained, at least a six-nucleotide match to both a V gene segment and a J gene segment was required. Rearrangements were classified as productive when the CDR3 lacked stop codons and remained in frame with V and J, and all other rearrangements were classified as non-productive. Following IMGT convention, CDR3 was defined as the stretch from the second conserved V-encoded cysteine up to the conserved J-encoded phenylalanine. The earlier analysis of some 580 of the donors excluded any sequence lacking an unambiguous match to a single V gene segment. An earlier analysis of some 500 of the donors classified V segments as functional when productive rearrangements were above 56.7% and as segregating when the standard deviation between donors was above 5%. To diagnose cytomegalovirus status from the catalog of TCR beta chain sequences, a statistical classification framework was built. In a later analysis, TCR nucleotide sequences were compared against IMGT/GENE-DB human TR gene sequences so that V and J genes could be assigned. Using the TCRdist pipeline, a later analysis assigned CDR3 sequences along with most-parsimonious VDJ recombination scenarios. In a later analysis, every TCR beta chain was defined by the combination of its CDR3 amino acid sequence and its V-gene family, and reads without a unique V-gene family were dropped. As a way to deal with suspected cross-contamination and a sequencing artifact, a later analysis dropped roughly 600 nucleotide sequences that were highly shared and had low generation probability. A later analysis calculated a clonal expansion index for each public chain from normalized within-repertoire ranks of inferred template counts. A later analysis computed generation probabilities with a VDJ recombination model fitted to out-of-frame rearrangements, and checked the results against IGoR. A later analysis scored TCR-TCR, TCR-HLA and TCR-CMV co-occurrence with hypergeometric tests, applying a repertoire-size bias correction to TCR pairs. A later analysis estimated false discovery rates by permuting HLA or CMV assignments 20 times. A later analysis grouped co-occurring TCRs with DBSCAN, adding TCRdist sequence similarity when clustering within HLA-allele-positive subsets. For co-occurrence clustering, repertoires with fewer than 30,000 or more than 120,000 public chains were excluded, along with four or five repertoires with anomalous nucleotide sharing. TCRdb took over this immuneACCESS table, retaining in-frame rearrangements with V and J assigned. Such tables are incomplete; in checked studies, under half of the missing clones stem from an unresolved V gene, and the remainder is unexplained. V, J and clone size reflect that table, while D and trimming were determined from the DNA. In this sample the table shows about 190,000 clones, around 84% of which occur a single time. The top ten hold 1.5% to 2% of the sample.

General study outcomes and caveats: Because counts were too low, roughly 18 rarely observed V segments, including chromosome 9 orphons, were left out of the earlier analysis of 587 of the donors. In a later analysis, around 17,000 TCR beta sequences were associated with specific HLA alleles at a false discovery rate of 0.05. A total of 150 to 200 TCR beta chains were listed by the study as associated with cytomegalovirus. The classifier was reported to diagnose cytomegalovirus status with high specificity and sensitivity in both the original cohort and the validation cohort. Immune exposure information for the cohort was limited to CMV serostatus. A later analysis found that most CMV-associated TCR beta chains appeared HLA-restricted, with HLA associations seemingly driven largely by CMV exposure. Because HLA typing was unavailable for some donors at each locus, only the typed subset was used in association tests. According to a later analysis, parvovirus B19, influenza, CMV and Epstein-Barr virus appeared linked to several top co-occurrence clusters. In a later genetic analysis, a missense DCLRE1C variant was associated with V-gene and J-gene trimming of TCR beta chains, and the association was replicated in an independent cohort. Linkage disequilibrium might explain the correlated functional status among segregating V segments, but an unknown experimental factor could not be excluded. In vitro tests confirmed that a few of the cytomegalovirus-associated TCR beta chains recognize cytomegalovirus antigens. In an earlier analysis of approximately 590 of the donors, most TCR beta V segments appeared in productive rearrangements about 87% or about 30% of the time, broadly matching IMGT annotations. Sequencing depth was assumed to be roughly uniform across donors in the presence/absence analyses, though that assumption may not hold. In a later analysis, the rate of TCR association differed among HLA loci, with DRB1 alleles having the most associated TCRs and HLA-C alleles having the fewest. A further reported finding was that TCR beta sequences accurately predicted the HLA-A and HLA-B alleles for most subjects in the first cohort. When HLA alleles, especially DR and DQ, strongly co-occurred, TCR associations were difficult to assign to individual alleles. Compared with the approximately 600-donor mean, donors in an Asian-associated ancestry cluster had fewer N-insertions in productive TCRs, according to a later genetic analysis. This cohort had only TCR beta chains sequenced, and the lack of alpha or paired-chain data limited which features could be detected. A cluster of highly shared sequence variants was judged likely to be a technical artifact of the sequencing pipeline. The authors suggested that the approach could potentially be extended to other disease states and immunological phenotypes. Compared with equally common non-associated chains, HLA-associated TCR beta chains in a later analysis were more clonally expanded and had lower generation probabilities. Most TCR sequences were observed very rarely across donors, whereas some public TCRs were present in many individuals. The 87-base-pair reads could not distinguish some IMGT-functional V segments, including TRBV6-2 and TRBV6-3, so those segments were excluded.

Comment on this clone: Its cognate antigen has yet to be identified. The sample holds no much larger clone one base away, and base qualities are not on file.

The origin of this receptor is a woman under 30 in good health and CMV-seronegative. The chain is assembled from TRBV9 and TRBJ1-5, with no reliable assignment of the D segment. Source material: PBMCs. CDR3 sequence: CASSANSNQPQHF. The DNA is TGTGCCAGCAGCGCAAATAGCAATCAGCCCCAGCATTTT.